This T cell receptor beta chain was identified in a study of blood T cell repertoires in COVID-19. Individuals drawn from about 26 US areas were about 18 to 90 years old. Symptom resolution, clearance, or two negative PCRs marked donors in Cohort 3 as recovered. The CDR3 extends over 15 amino acids. The trim removed 4 bases at V and 6 bases at J, leaving 8 bases unmatched. Per the germline V gene, CDR1 is LGHNT and CDR2 is FRNRAP. The table came from immunoSEQ multiplex PCR; TCRdb's copy has only in-frame clones and leaves some out. The table records around 300,000 clones, over 75% of them present only once.

Sequenced sample: PBMCs or T cells enriched from blood (not recorded which). The TCR originated in a man aged 25 to 40 who had recovered from COVID-19. V gene TRBV12-5 combines with J gene TRBJ2-1; 8 nucleotides align to TRBD2. The CDR3 DNA reads as TGTGCTAGTGGTTCCTTTGGACTAGCAGGCAATGAGCAGTTCTTC. Protein: CASGSFGLAGNEQFF.